The present T cell receptor (beta chain) was sequenced within a study of blood T cell repertoires in COVID-19. For the study at large: Sites in the United States, Italy and Spain provided acute and convalescent COVID-19 samples. Sources were T cells, B-cell-depleted T cells, or PBMCs; the material itself was cDNA or gDNA.

As handled by the study authors: Reference gene primers were amplified, and this amplification served to estimate nucleated cell counts. Clones were read by immunoSEQ multiplex PCR, and TCRdb kept only the in-frame ones, dropping some. The DNA was the basis for D and trimming; V, J and clone size are from that table. The data show 400,000 to 550,000 clones, 80% to 90% seen once. Between the trimmed V and J ends, which lost 4 bases and 3 bases, there was a span of 10 bases. The CDR3 runs 13 residues. Per the germline V gene, CDR1 is GTSNPN and CDR2 is SVGIG (reference sequence). Sequenced sample: peripheral blood. The chain carries TRBV30 and TRBJ1-5; possible D gene TRBD1, 5 bases. The origin of this receptor is a woman in her twenties or thirties with acute or convalescent COVID-19. The CDR3 is CAWNQGDNQPQHF. As DNA, the CDR3 is TGTGCCTGGAATCAAGGGGACAATCAGCCCCAGCATTTT.